This TCR beta chain was captured by sequencing in a study of blood T cell repertoires in COVID-19. Study summary: The United States, Italy and Spain were the sources of the acute and convalescent COVID-19 samples. T cells, B-cell-depleted T cells, or PBMCs provided the cDNA or gDNA that served as material.

This clone was seen a few times. Methods used by the authors: Amplification of reference gene primers was used by the study to estimate nucleated cell counts. Clones were read by immunoSEQ multiplex PCR, and TCRdb kept only the in-frame ones, dropping some. The V and J calls and clone size were taken over from that table, and D and trimming were inferred from the DNA. This table has around 200,000 clones, 65% to 85% appearing once. J lost 5 bases, V lost 7 bases, and 10 bases had no gene match. The CDR3 length is 14 residues. From germline, CDR1 is GTSNPN and CDR2 SVGIG (reference sequence). The sample comprised peripheral blood. The source is a middle-aged man with active or convalescent COVID-19. The chain employs TRBV30 and TRBJ1-2; 10 bases align to TRBD1. CDR3 nucleotides: TGTGCCTTAAACCGGGACAGGGGTAGTTATGGCTACACCTTC. It translates to CALNRDRGSYGYTF.